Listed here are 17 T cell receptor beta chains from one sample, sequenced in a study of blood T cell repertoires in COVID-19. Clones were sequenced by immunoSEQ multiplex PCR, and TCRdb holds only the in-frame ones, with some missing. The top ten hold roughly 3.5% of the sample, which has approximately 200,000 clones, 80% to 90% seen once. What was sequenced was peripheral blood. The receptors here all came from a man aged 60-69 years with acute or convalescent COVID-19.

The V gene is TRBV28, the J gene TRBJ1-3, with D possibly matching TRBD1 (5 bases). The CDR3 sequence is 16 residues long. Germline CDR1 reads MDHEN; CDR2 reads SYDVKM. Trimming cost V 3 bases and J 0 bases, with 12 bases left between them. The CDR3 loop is CASSLDTLFSGNTIYF. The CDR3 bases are TGTGCCAGCAGTTTGGACACCTTGTTCTCTGGAAACACCATATATTTT.

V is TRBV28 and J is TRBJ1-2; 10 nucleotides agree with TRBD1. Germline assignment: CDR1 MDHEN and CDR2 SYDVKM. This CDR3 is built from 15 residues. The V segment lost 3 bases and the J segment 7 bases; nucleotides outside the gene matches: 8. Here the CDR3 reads CASSLARQGASGYTF. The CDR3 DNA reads TGTGCCAGCAGTTTGGCCCGACAGGGGGCTTCTGGCTACACCTTC.

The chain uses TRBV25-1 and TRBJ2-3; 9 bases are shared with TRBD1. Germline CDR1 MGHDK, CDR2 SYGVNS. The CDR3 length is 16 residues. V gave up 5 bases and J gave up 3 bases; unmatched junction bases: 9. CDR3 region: CASSTLQGARTDTQYF. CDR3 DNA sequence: TGTGCCAGCAGTACACTACAGGGGGCTAGGACAGATACGCAGTATTTT.

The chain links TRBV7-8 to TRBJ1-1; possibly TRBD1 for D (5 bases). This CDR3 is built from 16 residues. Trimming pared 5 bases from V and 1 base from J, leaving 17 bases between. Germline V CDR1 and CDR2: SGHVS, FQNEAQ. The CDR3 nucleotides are TGTGCCAGCAGCCCTAGGGAGTTGGGGGGGAACACTGAAGCTTTCTTT. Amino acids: CASSPRELGGNTEAFF.

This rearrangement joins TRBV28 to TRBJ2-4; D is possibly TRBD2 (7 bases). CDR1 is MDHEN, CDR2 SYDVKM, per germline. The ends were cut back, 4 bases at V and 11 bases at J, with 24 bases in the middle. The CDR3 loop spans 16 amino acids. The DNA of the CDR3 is TGTGCCAGCAGTTCTCCCCGGGGGGCCCGGGGAGGGGTTCAGTACTTC. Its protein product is CASSSPRGARGGVQYF.

The CDR3 protein is CAIPLGKNTEAFF. CDR3 DNA: TGTGCCATCCCCCTGGGCAAAAACACTGAAGCTTTCTTT. This rearrangement joins TRBV5-3 to TRBJ1-1; unclear D gene. TRBV5-3 is flagged as an ORF with uncertain function. CDR3 length equals 13 residues. V lost 9 bases and J 2 bases, leaving 14 bases between the germline ends.

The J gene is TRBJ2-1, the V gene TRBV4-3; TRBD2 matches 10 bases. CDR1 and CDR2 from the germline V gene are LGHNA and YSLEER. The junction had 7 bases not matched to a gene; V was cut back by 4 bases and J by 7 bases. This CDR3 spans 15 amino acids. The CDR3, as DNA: TGCGCCAGCAGCCGGGGGCTAGCGGGGGAAAATGAGCAGTTCTTC. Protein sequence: CASSRGLAGENEQFF.

The CDR3 sequence: CASSPWGGSQNEQFF. CDR3 in DNA: TGTGCCAGCAGCCCCTGGGGCGGGAGTCAAAATGAGCAGTTCTTC. V usage is TRBV11-2 and J usage is TRBJ2-1; 7 nucleotides agree with TRBD2. CDR1 SGHAT and CDR2 FQNNGV come from the germline V gene. V gave up 5 bases and J gave up 7 bases; unmatched junction bases: 11. This CDR3 is 15 amino acids long.

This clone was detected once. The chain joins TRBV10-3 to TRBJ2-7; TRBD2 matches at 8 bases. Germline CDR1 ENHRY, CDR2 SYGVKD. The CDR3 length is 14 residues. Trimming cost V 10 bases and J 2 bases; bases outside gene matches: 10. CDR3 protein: CATRGGGLTYEQYF. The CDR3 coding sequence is TGTGCCACCCGGGGGGGAGGGCTCACCTACGAGCAGTACTTC.

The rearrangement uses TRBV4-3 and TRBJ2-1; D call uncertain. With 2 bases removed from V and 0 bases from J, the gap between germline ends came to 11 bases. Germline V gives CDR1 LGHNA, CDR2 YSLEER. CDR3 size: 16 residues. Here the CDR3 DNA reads TGCGCCAGCAGCCAAAGTGACCGGAGCTCCTACAATGAGCAGTTCTTC. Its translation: CASSQSDRSSYNEQFF.

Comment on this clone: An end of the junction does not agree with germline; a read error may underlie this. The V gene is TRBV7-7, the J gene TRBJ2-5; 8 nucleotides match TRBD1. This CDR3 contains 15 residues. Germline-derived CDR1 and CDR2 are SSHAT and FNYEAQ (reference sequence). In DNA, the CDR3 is TGTGCTAGCAGCCCCCTGGGCAGGGGGCGGGAGACCCAGTACTTC. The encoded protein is CASSPLGRGRETQYF.

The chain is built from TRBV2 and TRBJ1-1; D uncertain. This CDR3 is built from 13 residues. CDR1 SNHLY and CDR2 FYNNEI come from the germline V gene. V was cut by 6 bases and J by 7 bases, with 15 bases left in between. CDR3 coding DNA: TGTGCCAGCAGACCCGACCCGCGAGGTGAAGCTTTCTTT. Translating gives CASRPDPRGEAFF.

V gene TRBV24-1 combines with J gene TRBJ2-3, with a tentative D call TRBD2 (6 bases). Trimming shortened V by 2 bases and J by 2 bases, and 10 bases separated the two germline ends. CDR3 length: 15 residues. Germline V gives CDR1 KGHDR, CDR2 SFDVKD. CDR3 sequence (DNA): TGTGCCACCAGTGATTCCGGGAGCTTCACAGATACGCAGTATTTT. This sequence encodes CATSDSGSFTDTQYF.

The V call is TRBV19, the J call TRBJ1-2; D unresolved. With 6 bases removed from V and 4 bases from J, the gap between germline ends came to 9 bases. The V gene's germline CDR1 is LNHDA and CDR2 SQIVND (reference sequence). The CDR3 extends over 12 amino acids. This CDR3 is CASRREGYGYTF. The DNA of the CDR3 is TGTGCCAGTAGGAGGGAGGGCTATGGCTACACCTTC.

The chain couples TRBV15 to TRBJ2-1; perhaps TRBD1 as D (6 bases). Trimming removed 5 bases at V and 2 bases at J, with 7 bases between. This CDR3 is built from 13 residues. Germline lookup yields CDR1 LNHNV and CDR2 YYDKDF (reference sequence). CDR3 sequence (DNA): TGTGCCACCAGCGGGGACACCTACAATGAGCAGTTCTTC. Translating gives CATSGDTYNEQFF.

The CDR3 reads CAISESGGSSGNTIYF. The CDR3 region has the DNA TGTGCCATCAGTGAGTCGGGAGGGAGCTCTGGAAACACCATATATTTT. The rearrangement uses TRBV10-3 and TRBJ1-3; D gene uncertain. V was shortened by 0 bases and J by 0 bases, with 9 bases between the two germline ends. Germline lookup yields CDR1 ENHRY and CDR2 SYGVKD. The CDR3 extends over 16 amino acids.

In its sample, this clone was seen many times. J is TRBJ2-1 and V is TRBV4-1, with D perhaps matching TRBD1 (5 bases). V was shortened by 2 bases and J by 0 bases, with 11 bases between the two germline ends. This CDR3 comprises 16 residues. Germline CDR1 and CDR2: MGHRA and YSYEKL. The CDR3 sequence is CASSQLDIVSYNEQFF. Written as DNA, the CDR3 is TGCGCCAGCAGCCAATTGGACATAGTCTCCTACAATGAGCAGTTCTTC.